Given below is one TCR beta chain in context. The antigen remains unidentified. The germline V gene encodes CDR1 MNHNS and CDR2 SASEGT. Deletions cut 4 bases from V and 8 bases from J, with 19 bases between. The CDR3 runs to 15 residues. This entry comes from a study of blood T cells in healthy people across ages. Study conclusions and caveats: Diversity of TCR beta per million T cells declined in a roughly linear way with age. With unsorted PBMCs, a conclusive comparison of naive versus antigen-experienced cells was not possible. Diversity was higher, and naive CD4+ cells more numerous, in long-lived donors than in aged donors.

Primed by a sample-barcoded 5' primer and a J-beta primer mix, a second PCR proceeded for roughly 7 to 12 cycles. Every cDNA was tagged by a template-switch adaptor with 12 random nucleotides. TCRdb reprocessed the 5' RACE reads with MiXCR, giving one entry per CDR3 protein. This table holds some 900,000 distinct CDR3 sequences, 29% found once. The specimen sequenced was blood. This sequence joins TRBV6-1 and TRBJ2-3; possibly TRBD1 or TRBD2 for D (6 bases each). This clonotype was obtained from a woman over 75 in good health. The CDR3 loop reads CASSVKRGPPGTQYF. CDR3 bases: TGTGCCAGCAGTGTAAAACGGGGGCCCCCGGGTACGCAGTATTTT.